The T cell receptor beta chain described here comes from a study of T cell changes during pregnancy in multiple sclerosis. The table came from immunoSEQ multiplex PCR; TCRdb's copy has only in-frame clones and leaves some out. The sample has about 30,000 clones, approximately 90% seen once. Source: peripheral blood, taken in the second trimester of pregnancy. The origin of this receptor is a female donor in good health, enrolled as a control in a pregnancy study.

This CDR3 is CATSSSRTHGYTF. In nucleotides, the CDR3 is TGTGCCACCAGCAGCTCGCGGACACATGGCTACACCTTC. The chain couples TRBV15 to TRBJ1-2; D is perhaps TRBD1 (5 bases). The V gene lost 3 bases and the J gene lost 6 bases, with 11 bases spanning the gap. The germline CDR1 and CDR2 sequences are LNHNV and YYDKDF (reference sequence). The CDR3 loop spans 13 amino acids.